A selection of T cell receptor beta chains follows, all from one sample in a study of blood T cell repertoires in COVID-19. Assay: immunoSEQ multiplex PCR; the TCRdb copy retains only in-frame clones and omits some. The sample lists approximately 190,000 clones, around 83% occurring once. Material: peripheral blood. These receptors were collected from a woman aged 40 to 50 with acute or convalescent COVID-19. Each CDR3 is given with its conserved first and last residue. A D gene is named only where the DNA matches it firmly. Some rows have no size entry. The others give once, few or many, or a class for an expanded clone.

TRBJ1-2,.,.,TRBV27,TGTGCCAGCAGTTTCGGCAGGGCTGAAGGCGGCTACACCTTC,CASSFGRAEGGYTF
TRBJ1-2,.,.,TRBV5-6,TGTGCCAGCAGCTTGACCCTCAGTTATGGCTACACCTTC,CASSLTLSYGYTF
TRBJ1-2,TRBD1,.,TRBV19,TGTGCCAGTAGTTTCGGGCGCCTCGGGACAGCTCTATATAGTGAGTATGGCTACACCTTC,CASSFGRLGTALYSEYGYTF
TRBJ1-6,TRBD1,.,TRBV13,TGTGCCAGCAGCACGTACAAACAAAGACAGGGGATAGGTTCACCCCTCCACTTT,CASSTYKQRQGIGSPLHF
TRBJ1-1,.,.,TRBV28,TGTGCCAGCAGTCCATCAGGGGATTTGAACACTGAAGCTTTCTTT,CASSPSGDLNTEAFF
TRBJ2-1,TRBD2,.,TRBV19,TGTGCCAGTGGAAGGACTAGCTATGAGCAGTTCTTC,CASGRTSYEQFF
TRBJ2-1,TRBD2,.,TRBV7-2,TGTGCCAGCAGCCGGAGCGGGAGGTCCAATGAGCAGTTCTTC,CASSRSGRSNEQFF
TRBJ2-1,TRBD2,.,TRBV11-3,TGTGCCAGCAGTACTAGGGCGGGAGTTGAGCAGTTCTTC,CASSTRAGVEQFF
TRBJ1-2,.,few,TRBV12-3/TRBV12-4,TGTGCCAGCAGTTTTAGGAAGCGAGGTGGCTACACCTTC,CASSFRKRGGYTF
TRBJ2-5,.,.,TRBV3-1/TRBV3-2,TGTGCCAGCAGCCTTAAGGGAGGCCAAGAGACCCAGTACTTC,CASSLKGGQETQYF
TRBJ2-7,.,.,TRBV5-1,TGCGCCAGCAGCTTAGGAGCGGCCCAAAGAATGGTTGACGAGCAGTACTTC,CASSLGAAQRMVDEQYF
TRBJ1-1,.,.,TRBV5-1,TGCGCCAGCAAGAGGTCTGAGGACACTGAAGCTTTCTTT,CASKRSEDTEAFF
TRBJ1-1,.,.,TRBV5-8,TGTGCCAGCAGCTTCCCAGGACAAGAAACTGAAGCTTTCTTT,CASSFPGQETEAFF